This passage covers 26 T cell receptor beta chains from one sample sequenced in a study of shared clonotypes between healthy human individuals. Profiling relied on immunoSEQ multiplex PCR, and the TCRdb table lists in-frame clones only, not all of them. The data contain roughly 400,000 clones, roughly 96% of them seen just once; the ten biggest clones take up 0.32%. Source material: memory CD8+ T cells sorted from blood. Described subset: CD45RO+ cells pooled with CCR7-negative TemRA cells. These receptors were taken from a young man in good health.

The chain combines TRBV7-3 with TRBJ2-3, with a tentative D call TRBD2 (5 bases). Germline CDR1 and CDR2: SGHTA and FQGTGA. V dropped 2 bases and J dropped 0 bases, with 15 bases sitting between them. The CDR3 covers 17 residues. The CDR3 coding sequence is TGTGCCAGCAGCTTACTCTCGGTTAGCGCAAGCACAGATACGCAGTATTTT. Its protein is CASSLLSVSASTDTQYF. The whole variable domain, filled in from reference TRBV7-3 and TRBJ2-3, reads GAGVSQTPSNKVTEKGKYVELRCDPISGHTALYWYRQSLGQGPEFLIYFQGTGAADDSGLPNDRFFAVRPEGSVSTLKIQRTERGDSAVYLCASSLLSVSASTDTQYFGPGTRLTVL.

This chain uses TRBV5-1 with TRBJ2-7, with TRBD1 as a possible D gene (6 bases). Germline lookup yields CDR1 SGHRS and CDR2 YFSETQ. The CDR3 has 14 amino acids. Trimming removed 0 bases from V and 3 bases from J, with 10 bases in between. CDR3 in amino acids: CASSLDRVFYEQYF. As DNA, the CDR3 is TGCGCCAGCAGCTTGGACAGGGTTTTCTACGAGCAGTACTTC.

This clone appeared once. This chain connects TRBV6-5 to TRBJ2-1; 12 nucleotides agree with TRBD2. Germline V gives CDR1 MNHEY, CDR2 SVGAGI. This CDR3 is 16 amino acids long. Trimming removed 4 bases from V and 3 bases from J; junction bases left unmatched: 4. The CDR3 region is CASSWTSGTLYNEQFF. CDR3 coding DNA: TGTGCCAGCAGTTGGACTAGCGGGACACTCTACAATGAGCAGTTCTTC.

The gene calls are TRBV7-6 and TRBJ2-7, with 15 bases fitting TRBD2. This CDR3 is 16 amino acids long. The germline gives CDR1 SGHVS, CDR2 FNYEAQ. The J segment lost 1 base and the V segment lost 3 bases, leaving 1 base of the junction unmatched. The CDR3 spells CASSLGLAGGSYEQYF. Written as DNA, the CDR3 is TGTGCCAGCAGCTTGGGACTAGCGGGAGGTTCCTACGAGCAGTACTTC.

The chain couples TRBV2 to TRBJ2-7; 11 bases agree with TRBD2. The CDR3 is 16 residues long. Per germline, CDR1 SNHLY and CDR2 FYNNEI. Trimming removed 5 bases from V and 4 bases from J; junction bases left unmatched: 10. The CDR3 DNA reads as TGTGCCAGCAGTTTCGACAGACTAGCGGGACAATACGAGCAGTACTTC. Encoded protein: CASSFDRLAGQYEQYF.

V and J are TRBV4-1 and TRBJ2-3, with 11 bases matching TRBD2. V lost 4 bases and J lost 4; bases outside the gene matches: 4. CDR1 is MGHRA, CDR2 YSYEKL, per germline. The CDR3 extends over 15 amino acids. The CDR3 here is CASSPGLAVPDTQYF. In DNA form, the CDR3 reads TGCGCCAGCAGCCCGGGACTAGCGGTTCCAGATACGCAGTATTTT.

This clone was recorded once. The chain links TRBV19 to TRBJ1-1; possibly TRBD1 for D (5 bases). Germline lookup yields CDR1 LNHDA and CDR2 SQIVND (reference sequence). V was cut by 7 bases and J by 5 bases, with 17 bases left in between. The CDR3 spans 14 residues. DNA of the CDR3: TGTGCCAGTACTCTGCGGTCAGGGAAAACTGAAGCTTTCTTT. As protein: CASTLRSGKTEAFF. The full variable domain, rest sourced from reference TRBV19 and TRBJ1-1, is DGGITQSPKYLFRKEGQNVTLSCEQNLNHDAMYWYRQDPGQGLRLIYYSQIVNDFQKGDIAEGYSVSREKKESFPLTVTSAQKNPTAFYLCASTLRSGKTEAFFGQGTRLTVV.

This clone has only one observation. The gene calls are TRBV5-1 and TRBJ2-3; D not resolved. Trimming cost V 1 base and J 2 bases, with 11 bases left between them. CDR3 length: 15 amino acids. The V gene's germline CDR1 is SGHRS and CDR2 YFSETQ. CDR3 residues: CASSLFPENTDTQYF. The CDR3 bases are TGCGCCAGCAGCTTGTTTCCGGAAAACACAGATACGCAGTATTTT.

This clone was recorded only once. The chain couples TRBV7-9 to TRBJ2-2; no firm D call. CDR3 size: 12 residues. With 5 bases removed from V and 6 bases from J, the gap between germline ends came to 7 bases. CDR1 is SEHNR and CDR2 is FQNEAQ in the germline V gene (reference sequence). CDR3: CASSVTSGELFF. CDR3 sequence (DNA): TGTGCCAGCAGCGTTACGTCCGGGGAGCTGTTTTTT.

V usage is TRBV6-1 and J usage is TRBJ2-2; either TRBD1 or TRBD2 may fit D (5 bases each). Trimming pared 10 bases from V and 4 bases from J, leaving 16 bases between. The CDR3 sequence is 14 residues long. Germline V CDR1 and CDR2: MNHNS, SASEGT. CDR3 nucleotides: TGTGCCATCTCCGGGACCCATATCACCGGGGAGCTGTTTTTT. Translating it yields CAISGTHITGELFF.

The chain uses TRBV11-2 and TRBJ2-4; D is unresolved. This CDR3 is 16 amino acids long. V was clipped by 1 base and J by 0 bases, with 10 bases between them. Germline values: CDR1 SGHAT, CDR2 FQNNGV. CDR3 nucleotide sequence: TGTGCCAGCAGCTTAGGGGCAACCATAGCCAAAAACATTCAGTACTTC. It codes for CASSLGATIAKNIQYF.

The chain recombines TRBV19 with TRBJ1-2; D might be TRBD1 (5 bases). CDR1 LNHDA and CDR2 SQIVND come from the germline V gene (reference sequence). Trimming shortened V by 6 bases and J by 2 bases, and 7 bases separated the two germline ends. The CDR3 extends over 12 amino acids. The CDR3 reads CASSPGNYGYTF. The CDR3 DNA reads TGTGCCAGTAGCCCAGGGAACTATGGCTACACCTTC.

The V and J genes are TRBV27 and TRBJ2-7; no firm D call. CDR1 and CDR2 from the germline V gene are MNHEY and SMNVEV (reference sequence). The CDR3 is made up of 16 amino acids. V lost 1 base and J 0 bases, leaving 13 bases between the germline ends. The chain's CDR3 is CASSLFPDTSSYEQYF. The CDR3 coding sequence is TGTGCCAGCAGTTTATTTCCTGACACGAGCTCCTACGAGCAGTACTTC.

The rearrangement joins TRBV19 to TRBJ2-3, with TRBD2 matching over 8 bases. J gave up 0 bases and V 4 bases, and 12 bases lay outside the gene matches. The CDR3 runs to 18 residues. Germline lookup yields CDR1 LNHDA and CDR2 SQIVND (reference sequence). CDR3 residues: CASSKRALSGSSTDTQYF. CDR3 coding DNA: TGTGCCAGTAGTAAGAGGGCACTAAGCGGGAGTAGCACAGATACGCAGTATTTT.

CDR3 in amino acids: CASSSPDRGSYEQYF. CDR3 in DNA: TGTGCCAGCAGCTCTCCGGACAGGGGCTCCTACGAGCAGTACTTC. The V gene is TRBV11-1, the J gene TRBJ2-7; 9 positions match TRBD1. This CDR3 spans 15 amino acids. Germline V gene lookup returns CDR1 SGHAT and CDR2 FQDESV (reference sequence). The J segment lost 0 bases and the V segment lost 4 bases, leaving 4 bases of the junction unmatched.

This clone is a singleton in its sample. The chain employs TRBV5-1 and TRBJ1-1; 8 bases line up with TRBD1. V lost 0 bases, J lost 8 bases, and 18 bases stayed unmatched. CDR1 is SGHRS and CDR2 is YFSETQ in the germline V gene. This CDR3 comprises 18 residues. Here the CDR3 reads CASSLAAAGGAVDQEAFF. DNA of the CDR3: TGCGCCAGCAGCTTGGCCGCGGCAGGGGGCGCAGTAGATCAGGAAGCTTTCTTT.

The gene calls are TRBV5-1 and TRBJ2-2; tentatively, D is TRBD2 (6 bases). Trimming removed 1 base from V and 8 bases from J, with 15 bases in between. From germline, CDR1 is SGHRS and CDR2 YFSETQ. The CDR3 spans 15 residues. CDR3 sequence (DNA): TGCGCCAGCAGCTTGTACGGGAGTAGATGGGGGGAGCTGTTTTTT. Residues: CASSLYGSRWGELFF.

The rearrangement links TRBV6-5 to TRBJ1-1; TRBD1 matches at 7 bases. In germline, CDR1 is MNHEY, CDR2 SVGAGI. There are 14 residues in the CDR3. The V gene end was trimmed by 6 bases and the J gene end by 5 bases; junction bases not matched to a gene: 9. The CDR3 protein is CASRATGIRTEAFF. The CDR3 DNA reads TGTGCCAGCAGAGCGACAGGGATAAGAACTGAAGCTTTCTTT.

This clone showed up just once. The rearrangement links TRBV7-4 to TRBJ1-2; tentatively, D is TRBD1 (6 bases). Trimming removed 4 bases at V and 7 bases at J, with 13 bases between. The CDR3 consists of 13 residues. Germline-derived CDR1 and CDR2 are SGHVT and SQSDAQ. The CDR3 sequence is CASSSQQGLGYTF. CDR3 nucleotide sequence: TGTGCCAGCAGCTCCCAACAGGGCCTTGGCTACACCTTC.

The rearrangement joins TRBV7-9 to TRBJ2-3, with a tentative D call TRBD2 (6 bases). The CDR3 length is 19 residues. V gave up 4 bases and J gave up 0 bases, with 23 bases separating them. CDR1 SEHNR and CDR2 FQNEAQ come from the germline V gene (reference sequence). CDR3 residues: CASSSDLSPGLDSTDTQYF. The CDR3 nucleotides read TGTGCCAGCAGCTCCGACTTATCCCCGGGACTGGATAGCACAGATACGCAGTATTTT.

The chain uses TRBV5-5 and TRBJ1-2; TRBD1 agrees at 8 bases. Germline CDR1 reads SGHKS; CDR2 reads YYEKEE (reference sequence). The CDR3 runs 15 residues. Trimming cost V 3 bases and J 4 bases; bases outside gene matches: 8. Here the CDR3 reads CASSSGQGVPYGYTF. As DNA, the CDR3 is TGTGCCAGCAGCTCCGGACAGGGAGTTCCCTATGGCTACACCTTC. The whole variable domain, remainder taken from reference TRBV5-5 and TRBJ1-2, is DAGVTQSPTHLIKTRGQQVTLRCSPISGHKSVSWYQQVLGQGPQFIFQYYEKEERGRGNFPDRFSARQFPNYSSELNVNALLLGDSALYLCASSSGQGVPYGYTFGSGTRLTVV.

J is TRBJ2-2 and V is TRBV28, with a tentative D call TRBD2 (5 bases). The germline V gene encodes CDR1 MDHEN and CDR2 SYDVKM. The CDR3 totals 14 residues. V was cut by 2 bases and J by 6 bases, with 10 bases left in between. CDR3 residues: CASSLRPGSGELFF. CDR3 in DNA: TGTGCCAGCAGTTTACGTCCGGGGTCCGGGGAGCTGTTTTTT.

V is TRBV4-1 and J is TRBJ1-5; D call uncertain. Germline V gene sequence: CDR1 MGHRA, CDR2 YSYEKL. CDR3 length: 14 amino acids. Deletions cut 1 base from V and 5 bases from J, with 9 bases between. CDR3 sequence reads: CASSQVVTDQPQHF. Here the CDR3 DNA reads TGCGCCAGCAGCCAAGTCGTGACGGATCAGCCCCAGCATTTT.

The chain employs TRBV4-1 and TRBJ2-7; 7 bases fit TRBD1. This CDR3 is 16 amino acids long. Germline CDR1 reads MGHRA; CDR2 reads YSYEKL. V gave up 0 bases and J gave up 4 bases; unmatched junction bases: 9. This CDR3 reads CASSQDMGTALYEQYF. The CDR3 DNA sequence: TGCGCCAGCAGCCAAGATATGGGGACAGCACTGTACGAGCAGTACTTC.

DNA for the CDR3: TGTGCCAGCAGTTACCGATATAGGGACAAGGGTTATGGCTACACCTTC. As protein: CASSYRYRDKGYGYTF. The V call is TRBV6-5, the J call TRBJ1-2, with D possibly matching TRBD1 (6 bases). This CDR3 has 16 residues. Per germline, CDR1 MNHEY and CDR2 SVGAGI. Trimming left V 2 bases short and J 5 bases short, with 18 bases between.

This chain's CDR3 is CASSLYRGLPGELFF. CDR3 coding DNA: TGTGCCAGCAGCTTATACAGGGGGCTCCCCGGGGAGCTGTTTTTT. The rearrangement joins TRBV7-8 to TRBJ2-2; TRBD1 agrees at 9 bases. Germline CDR1 and CDR2: SGHVS and FQNEAQ. V trimming: 2 bases; J trimming: 6 bases; junction bases outside the gene matches: 4. The CDR3 is 15 residues long.